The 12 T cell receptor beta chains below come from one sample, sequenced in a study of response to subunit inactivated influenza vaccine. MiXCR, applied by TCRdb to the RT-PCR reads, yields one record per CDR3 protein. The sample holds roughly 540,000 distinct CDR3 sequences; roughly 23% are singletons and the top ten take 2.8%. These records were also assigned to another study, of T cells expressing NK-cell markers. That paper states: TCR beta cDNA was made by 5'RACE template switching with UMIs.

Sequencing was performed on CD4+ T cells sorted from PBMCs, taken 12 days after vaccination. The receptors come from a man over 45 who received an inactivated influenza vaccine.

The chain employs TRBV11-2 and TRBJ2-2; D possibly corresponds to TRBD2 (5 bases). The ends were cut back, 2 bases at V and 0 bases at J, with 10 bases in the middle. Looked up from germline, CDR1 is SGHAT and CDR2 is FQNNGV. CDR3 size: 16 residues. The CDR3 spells CASSLQAGSNTGELFF. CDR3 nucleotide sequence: TGTGCCAGCAGCTTACAGGCGGGTTCGAACACCGGGGAGCTGTTTTTT.

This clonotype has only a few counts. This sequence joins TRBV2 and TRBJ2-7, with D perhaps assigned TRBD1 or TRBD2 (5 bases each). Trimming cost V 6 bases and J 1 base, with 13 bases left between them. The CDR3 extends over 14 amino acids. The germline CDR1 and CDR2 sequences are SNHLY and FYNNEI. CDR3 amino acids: CASRRDVGSYEQYF. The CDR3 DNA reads TGTGCCAGCAGACGGGACGTAGGATCCTACGAGCAGTACTTC.

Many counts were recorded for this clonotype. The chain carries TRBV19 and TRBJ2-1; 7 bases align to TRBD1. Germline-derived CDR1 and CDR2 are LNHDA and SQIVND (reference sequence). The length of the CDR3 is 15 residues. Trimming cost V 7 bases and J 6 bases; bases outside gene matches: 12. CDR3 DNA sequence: TGTGCCAGTACCCCCGGTAGGGGGCCGGGCAATGAGCAGTTCTTC. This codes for CASTPGRGPGNEQFF.

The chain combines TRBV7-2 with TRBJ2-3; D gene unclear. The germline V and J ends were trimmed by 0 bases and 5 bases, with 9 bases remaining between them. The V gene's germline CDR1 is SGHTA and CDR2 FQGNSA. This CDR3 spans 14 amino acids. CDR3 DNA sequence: TGTGCCAGCAGCTTAGCGCTCTTAAGAGATACGCAGTATTTT. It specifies CASSLALLRDTQYF.

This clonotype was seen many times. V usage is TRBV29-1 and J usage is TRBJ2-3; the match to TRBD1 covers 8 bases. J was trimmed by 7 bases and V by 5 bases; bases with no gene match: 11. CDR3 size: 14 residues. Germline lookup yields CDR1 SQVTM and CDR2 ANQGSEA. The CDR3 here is CSVHPGQAGNTQYF. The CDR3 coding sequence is TGCAGCGTTCACCCGGGACAGGCGGGAAATACGCAGTATTTT.

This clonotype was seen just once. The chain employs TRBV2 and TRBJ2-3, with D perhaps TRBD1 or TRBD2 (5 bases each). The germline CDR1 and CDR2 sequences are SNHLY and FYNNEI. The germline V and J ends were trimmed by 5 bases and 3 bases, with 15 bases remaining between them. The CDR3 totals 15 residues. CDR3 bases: TGTGCCAGCAGTTATAGGGACCTCGGGACAGATACGCAGTATTTT. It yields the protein CASSYRDLGTDTQYF.

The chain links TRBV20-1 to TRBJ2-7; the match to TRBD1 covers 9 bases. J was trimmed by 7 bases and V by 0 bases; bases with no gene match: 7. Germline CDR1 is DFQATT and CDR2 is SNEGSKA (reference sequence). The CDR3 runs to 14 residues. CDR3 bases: TGCAGTGCTAGAGATAACAGGGGGCGTCGGGAGCAGTACTTC. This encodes CSARDNRGRREQYF.

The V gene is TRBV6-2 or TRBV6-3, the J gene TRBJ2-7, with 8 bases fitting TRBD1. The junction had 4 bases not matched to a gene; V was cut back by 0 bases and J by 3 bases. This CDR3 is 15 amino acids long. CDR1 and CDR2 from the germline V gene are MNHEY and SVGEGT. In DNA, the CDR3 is TGTGCCAGCAGTTACTCTTGGACAGGGCGCTACGAGCAGTACTTC. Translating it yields CASSYSWTGRYEQYF.

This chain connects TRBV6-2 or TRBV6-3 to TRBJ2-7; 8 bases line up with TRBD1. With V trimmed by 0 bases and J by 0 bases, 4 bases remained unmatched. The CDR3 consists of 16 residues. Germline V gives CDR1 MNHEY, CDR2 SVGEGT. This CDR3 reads CASSYSRDRSSYEQYF. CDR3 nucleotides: TGTGCCAGCAGTTACTCGAGGGACAGGAGCTCCTACGAGCAGTACTTC.

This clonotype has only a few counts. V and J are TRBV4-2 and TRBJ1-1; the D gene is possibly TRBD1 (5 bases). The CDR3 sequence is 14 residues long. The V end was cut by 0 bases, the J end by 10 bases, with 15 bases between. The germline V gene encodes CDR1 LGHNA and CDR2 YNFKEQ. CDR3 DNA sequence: TGTGCCAGCAGCCAAGAAGGGGTCTCGCAGGCAGCTTTCTTT. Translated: CASSQEGVSQAAFF.

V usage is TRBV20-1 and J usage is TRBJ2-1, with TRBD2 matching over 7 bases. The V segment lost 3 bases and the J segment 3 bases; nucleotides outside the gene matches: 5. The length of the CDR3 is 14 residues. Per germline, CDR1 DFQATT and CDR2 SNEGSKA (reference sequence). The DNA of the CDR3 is TGCAGTGCTAGTTGGAGGGAGGGCTACAATGAGCAGTTCTTC. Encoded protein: CSASWREGYNEQFF.

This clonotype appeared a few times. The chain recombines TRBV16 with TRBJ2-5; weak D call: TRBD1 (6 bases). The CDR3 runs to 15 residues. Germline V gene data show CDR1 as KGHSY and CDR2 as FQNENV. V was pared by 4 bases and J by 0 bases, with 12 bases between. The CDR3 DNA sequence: TGTGCCAGCAGCCTCCACGGACAGCACCAAGAGACCCAGTACTTC. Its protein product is CASSLHGQHQETQYF.